The clone carrying this T cell receptor (beta chain) was observed a few times. Its antigen is unidentified. This entry comes from a study of T cells after yellow fever vaccination. Broader study findings: Overall, a small share of clonotypes was seen in both CD4 and CD8 compartments.

V shed 5 bases and J 0 bases; nucleotides not matched to a gene: 4. This CDR3 contains 17 residues. The germline CDR1 and CDR2 sequences are SGHNT and YYREEE (reference sequence). TCRdb independently ran MiXCR on the 5' RACE reads; one entry per CDR3 protein. The sample gives over 130,000 distinct CDR3 sequences, 7.7% of which show up once; less than 0.95% is in the top ten. Sample: CD4+ T cells sorted from PBMCs, taken 5 days after the yellow fever booster vaccination. The V call is TRBV5-4, the J call TRBJ2-1; 14 bases map to TRBD2. This clonotype was sampled from a man aged 25-40 years who received the YFV17D yellow fever vaccine. Written as DNA, the CDR3 is TGTGCCAGCAGGAGGACTAGCGGGGGGAGCTCCTACAATGAGCAGTTCTTC. This translates into CASRRTSGGSSYNEQFF.